This T cell receptor beta chain was captured by sequencing in a study of blood T cell repertoires in COVID-19. Study at large: Samples came from the United States, Italy and Spain, spanning acute and convalescent COVID-19.

The V and J ends lost 6 bases and 1 base, in that order; junction bases with no gene match: 5. The germline CDR1 and CDR2 sequences are MDHEN and SYDVKM. CDR3 size: 14 residues. Measured with immunoSEQ multiplex PCR; TCRdb has only the in-frame clones, and not every one. The sample has approximately 270,000 clones; around 88% are singletons. This receptor was taken from a man younger than 45 with acute or convalescent COVID-19. The genes are TRBV28 and TRBJ1-1, with 7 nucleotides matching TRBD1. Sequenced sample: peripheral blood. CDR3 region: CASSSTGWNTEAFF. CDR3 bases: TGTGCCAGCAGCTCGACAGGGTGGAACACTGAAGCTTTCTTT. Full variable domain (missing parts from reference TRBV28 and TRBJ1-1): DVKVTQSSRYLVKRTGEKVFLECVQDMDHENMFWYRQDPGLGLRLIYFSYDVKMKEKGDIPEGYSVSREKKERFSLILESASTNQTSMYLCASSSTGWNTEAFFGQGTRLTVV.